This T cell receptor (beta chain) was identified during a study of shared clonotypes between healthy human individuals. Germline V lookup: CDR1 SGDLS, CDR2 YYNGEE. The CDR3 runs to 15 residues. The junction had 5 bases not matched to a gene; V was cut back by 3 bases and J by 2 bases. Only in-frame clones appear in the TCRdb table, and some are missing; sequencing was by immunoSEQ multiplex PCR. In the table there are about 2,100,000 clones, roughly 91% of which are singletons. Naive-designated CD8 cells lacked CD45RO, were positively enriched for CCR7, and omitted terminally differentiated effector memory CD45RA+ cells.

The sample taken for sequencing was naive CD8+ T cells from PBMCs. This sequence originates from a man aged 18 to 35 in good health. Some clones in this sample may be carry-over from other donors' samples. The chain is built from TRBV9 and TRBJ2-3; TRBD2 agrees at 8 bases. The CDR3 sequence: CASSGSGSVTDTQYF. The CDR3 region has the DNA TGTGCCAGCAGCGGGAGCGGGAGTGTCACAGATACGCAGTATTTT.